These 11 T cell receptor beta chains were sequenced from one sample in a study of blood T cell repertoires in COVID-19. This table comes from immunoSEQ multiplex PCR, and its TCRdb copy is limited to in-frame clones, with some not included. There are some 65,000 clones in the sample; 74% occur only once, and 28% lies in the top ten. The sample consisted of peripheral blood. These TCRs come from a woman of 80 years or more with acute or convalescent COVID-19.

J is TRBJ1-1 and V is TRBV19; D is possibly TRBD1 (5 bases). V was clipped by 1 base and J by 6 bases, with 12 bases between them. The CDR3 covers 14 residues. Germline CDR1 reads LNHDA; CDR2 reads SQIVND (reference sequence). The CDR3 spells CASSIGRRGSEAFF. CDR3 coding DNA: TGTGCCAGTAGTATAGGGCGAAGGGGATCTGAAGCTTTCTTT.

This chain's CDR3 is CASSQGTPLHF. CDR3 DNA: TGTGCCAGCAGTCAGGGTACGCCCCTCCACTTT. V and J are TRBV5-8 and TRBJ1-6, with D possibly matching TRBD1 (5 bases). V was pared by 5 bases and J by 13 bases, with 10 bases between. The germline gives CDR1 SGHTS, CDR2 YDEGEE. The CDR3 length is 11 residues.

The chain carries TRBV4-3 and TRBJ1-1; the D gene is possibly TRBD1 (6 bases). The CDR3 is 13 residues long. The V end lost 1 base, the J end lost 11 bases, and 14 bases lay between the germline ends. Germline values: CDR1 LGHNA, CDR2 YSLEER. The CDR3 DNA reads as TGCGCCAGCAGCCAAGTCACAGGGCTCGGCGCTTTCTTT. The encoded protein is CASSQVTGLGAFF.

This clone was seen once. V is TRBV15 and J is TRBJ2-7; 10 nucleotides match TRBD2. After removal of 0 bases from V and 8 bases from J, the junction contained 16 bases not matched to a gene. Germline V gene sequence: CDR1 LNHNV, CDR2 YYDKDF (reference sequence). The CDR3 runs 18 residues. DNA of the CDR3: TGTGCCACCAGCAGAGATTCCCCCCGGACTAGCGGACAAGTAAAGCAGTACTTC. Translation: CATSRDSPRTSGQVKQYF.

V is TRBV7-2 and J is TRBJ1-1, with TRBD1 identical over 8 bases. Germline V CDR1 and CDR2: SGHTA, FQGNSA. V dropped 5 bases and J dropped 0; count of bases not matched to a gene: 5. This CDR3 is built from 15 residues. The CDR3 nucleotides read TGTGCCAGCAGCCCCGGGACAGGCATGAACACTGAAGCTTTCTTT. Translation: CASSPGTGMNTEAFF.

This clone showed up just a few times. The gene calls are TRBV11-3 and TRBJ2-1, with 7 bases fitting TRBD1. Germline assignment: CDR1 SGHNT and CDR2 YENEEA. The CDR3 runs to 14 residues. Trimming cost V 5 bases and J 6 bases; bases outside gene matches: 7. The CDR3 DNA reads TGTGCCAGCAGCCAAAGAAGGGGGCCCAATGAGCAGTTCTTC. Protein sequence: CASSQRRGPNEQFF.

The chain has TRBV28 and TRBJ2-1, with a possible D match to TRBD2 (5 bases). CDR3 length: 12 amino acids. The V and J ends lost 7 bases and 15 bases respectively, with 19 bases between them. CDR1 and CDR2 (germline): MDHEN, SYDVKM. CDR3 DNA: TGTGCCAGCATGAAACTCGAGGGTTGGCGGTTCTTC. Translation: CASMKLEGWRFF. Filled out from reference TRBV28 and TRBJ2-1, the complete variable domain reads DVKVTQSSRYLVKRTGEKVFLECVQDMDHENMFWYRQDPGLGLRLIYFSYDVKMKEKGDIPEGYSVSREKKERFSLILESASTNQTSMYLCASMKLEGWRFFGPGTRLTVL.

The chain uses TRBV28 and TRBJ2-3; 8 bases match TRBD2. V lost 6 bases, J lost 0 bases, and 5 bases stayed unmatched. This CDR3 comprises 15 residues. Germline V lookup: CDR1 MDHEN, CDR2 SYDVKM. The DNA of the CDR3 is TGTGCCAGCAGCCGAAGCGGGAGCAGCACAGATACGCAGTATTTT. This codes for CASSRSGSSTDTQYF. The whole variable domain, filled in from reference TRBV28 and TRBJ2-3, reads DVKVTQSSRYLVKRTGEKVFLECVQDMDHENMFWYRQDPGLGLRLIYFSYDVKMKEKGDIPEGYSVSREKKERFSLILESASTNQTSMYLCASSRSGSSTDTQYFGPGTRLTVL.

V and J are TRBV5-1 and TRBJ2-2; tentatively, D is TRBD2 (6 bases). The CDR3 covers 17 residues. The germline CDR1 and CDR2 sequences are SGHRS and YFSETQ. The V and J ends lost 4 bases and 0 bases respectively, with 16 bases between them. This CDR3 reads CASSPSGTGTNTGELFF. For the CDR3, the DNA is TGCGCCAGCAGCCCCTCCGGGACTGGCACGAACACCGGGGAGCTGTTTTTT.

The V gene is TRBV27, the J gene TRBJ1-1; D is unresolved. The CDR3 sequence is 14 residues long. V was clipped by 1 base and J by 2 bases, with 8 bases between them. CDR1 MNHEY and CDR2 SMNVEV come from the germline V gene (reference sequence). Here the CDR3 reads CASSLLFTNTEAFF. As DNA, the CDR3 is TGTGCCAGCAGTTTATTGTTTACAAACACTGAAGCTTTCTTT.

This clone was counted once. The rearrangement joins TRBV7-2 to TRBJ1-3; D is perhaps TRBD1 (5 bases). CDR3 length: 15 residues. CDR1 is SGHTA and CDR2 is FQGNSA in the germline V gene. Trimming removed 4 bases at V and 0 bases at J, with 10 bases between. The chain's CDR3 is CASSSRTLSGNTIYF. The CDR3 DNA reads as TGTGCCAGCAGCTCCCGGACACTCTCTGGAAACACCATATATTTT.